In its sample, the clone carrying this T cell receptor beta chain was seen a few times. Sequenced by immunoSEQ multiplex PCR; TCRdb stores in-frame clones only, minus some. The table has roughly 230,000 clones, 84% seen once; the top ten hold around 4%. This CDR3 has 16 amino acids. Germline V CDR1 and CDR2: MGHRA, YSYEKL. Trimming shortened V by 4 bases and J by 1 base, and 16 bases separated the two germline ends. The data derive from a study of blood T cell repertoires in COVID-19. V usage is TRBV4-1 and J usage is TRBJ1-2; possible D gene TRBD1, 5 bases. The clonotype was recovered from a man in his fifties with acute or convalescent COVID-19. Material: peripheral blood. In nucleotides, the CDR3 is TGCGCCAGCAGCCCGCAGTCAGGGATTGTTAACTATGGCTACACCTTC. It codes for CASSPQSGIVNYGYTF.